A single sample is the source of the 24 T cell receptor beta chains below, sequenced in a study of T cell responses to AZD1222 COVID-19 vaccine. Generated by immunoSEQ multiplex PCR, the TCRdb table keeps only in-frame clones and is missing some. The top ten clones hold around 5.8% of a sample with more than 150,000 clones, over 80% of them seen once. The specimen comprised peripheral blood, sampled on day 0 of AZD1222 vaccination. The receptor set was obtained from an adult in good health.

The chain recombines TRBV27 with TRBJ2-7, with 11 bases that match TRBD2. V gave up 6 bases and J gave up 2 bases; unmatched junction bases: 6. The CDR3 spans 15 residues. Germline CDR1 MNHEY, CDR2 SMNVEV (reference sequence). The CDR3 sequence is CASSTGTSGTYEQYF. The CDR3 DNA sequence: TGTGCCAGCAGCACCGGGACTAGCGGAACCTACGAGCAGTACTTC.

The V gene is TRBV6-5, the J gene TRBJ1-6; D not resolved. V was pared by 4 bases and J by 2 bases, with 9 bases between. The CDR3 runs to 15 residues. The germline V gene has CDR1 MNHEY and CDR2 SVGAGI. CDR3 nucleotides: TGTGCCAGCAGTTCCGGTGGCGCCTATAATTCACCCCTCCACTTT. Encoded protein: CASSSGGAYNSPLHF.

J is TRBJ2-1 and V is TRBV4-3; D is perhaps TRBD1 or TRBD2 (5 bases each). From germline, CDR1 is LGHNA and CDR2 YSLEER. V was pared by 1 base and J by 5 bases, with 12 bases between. CDR3 length equals 15 residues. CDR3 amino acids: CASSQVGGGHNEQFF. Written as DNA, the CDR3 is TGCGCCAGCAGCCAAGTTGGGGGTGGACACAATGAGCAGTTCTTC.

J is TRBJ1-4 and V is TRBV28, with a possible D match to TRBD1 (5 bases). Trimming shortened V by 6 bases and J by 1 base, and 27 bases separated the two germline ends. The CDR3 length is 20 residues. The germline V gene encodes CDR1 MDHEN and CDR2 SYDVKM. The CDR3 is CASRNLPGLSRKLTNEKLFF. CDR3 coding DNA: TGTGCCAGCAGGAACCTTCCGGGACTCAGCCGCAAATTAACTAATGAAAAACTGTTTTTT.

The V gene is TRBV28, the J gene TRBJ1-3; D might be TRBD1 (6 bases). The CDR3 runs to 16 residues. The V gene lost 5 bases and the J gene lost 0 bases, with 14 bases spanning the gap. Germline V gene sequence: CDR1 MDHEN, CDR2 SYDVKM. The CDR3, as DNA: TGTGCCAGCAGTCCCACGGGGGGGCGCTCTGGAAACACCATATATTTT. Protein: CASSPTGGRSGNTIYF.

CDR3 DNA sequence: TGTGCCAGCTCACCACTTCAGGGCTCAGGGGGCTACACCTTC. Encoded protein: CASSPLQGSGGYTF. The chain employs TRBV18 and TRBJ1-2; perhaps TRBD1 as D (5 bases). Trimming stripped 1 base from V and 8 bases from J, with 14 bases between. Germline-derived CDR1 and CDR2 are KGHSH and LQKENI. CDR3 length: 14 amino acids.

A few counts support this clone. The chain is built from TRBV18 and TRBJ1-2; D may be TRBD1 (6 bases). V lost 0 bases to trimming and J lost 2 bases, with 19 bases between them. Germline loops: CDR1 KGHSH, CDR2 LQKENI. This CDR3 is built from 18 residues. In DNA form, the CDR3 reads TGTGCCAGCTCACCACCGAACAGGGCGGGAAGTCGGAACTATGGCTACACCTTC. Encoded protein: CASSPPNRAGSRNYGYTF.

Only a few counts were recorded for this clone. The chain recombines TRBV5-6 with TRBJ2-2; unclear D gene. CDR3 length equals 16 residues. Germline V gene sequence: CDR1 SGHDT, CDR2 YYEEEE. Trimming shortened V by 4 bases and J by 0 bases, and 13 bases separated the two germline ends. CDR3 coding DNA: TGTGCCAGCAGCGCCGCCGAGCTCTCGAACACCGGGGAGCTGTTTTTT. Encoded protein: CASSAAELSNTGELFF.

The chain has TRBV30 and TRBJ1-6; D unresolved. Per germline, CDR1 GTSNPN and CDR2 SVGIG (reference sequence). Trimming stripped 4 bases from V and 6 bases from J, with 10 bases between. The CDR3 length is 13 residues. CDR3 bases: TGTGCCTGGAACCGGGAGTTTAATTCACCCCTCCACTTT. It codes for CAWNREFNSPLHF.

In regard to this clone: The sample contains more than one DNA sequence encoding this CDR3. V gene TRBV12-3 or TRBV12-4 combines with J gene TRBJ2-5; D remains ambiguous. The CDR3 totals 11 residues. V lost 5 bases to trimming and J lost 1 base, with 2 bases between them. For the CDR3, the DNA is TGTGCCAGCAGTCTCCAAGAGACCCAGTACTTC. It translates to CASSLQETQYF.

The CDR3 is CASSMSVSRTDTQYF. The CDR3 coding sequence is TGTGCCAGTAGTATGAGCGTCAGTCGCACAGATACGCAGTATTTT. V usage is TRBV19 and J usage is TRBJ2-3; D not resolved. Deletions cut 3 bases from V and 1 base from J, with 11 bases between. This CDR3 is 15 amino acids long. Germline CDR1 and CDR2: LNHDA and SQIVND (reference sequence).

V and J are TRBV30 and TRBJ1-1; the match to TRBD1 covers 10 bases. The CDR3 spans 15 residues. The V gene end was trimmed by 8 bases and the J gene end by 1 base; junction bases not matched to a gene: 10. Germline V CDR1 and CDR2: GTSNPN, SVGIG (reference sequence). The CDR3 nucleotides are TGTGCCATCTCCGGGACAGGGGCAGAGAACACTGAAGCTTTCTTT. As protein: CAISGTGAENTEAFF.

V and J are TRBV7-8 and TRBJ2-5, with D perhaps matching TRBD1 (5 bases). V was trimmed by 4 bases and J by 1 base, leaving 13 bases between them. The length of the CDR3 is 15 residues. Germline-derived CDR1 and CDR2 are SGHVS and FQNEAQ. In DNA form, the CDR3 reads TGTGCCAGCAGCTGGGGCTCCATCTTCCAAGAGACCCAGTACTTC. Translating it yields CASSWGSIFQETQYF.

The J gene is TRBJ2-5, the V gene TRBV5-1; 10 bases fit TRBD1. With 4 bases clipped from V and 4 bases from J, the junction kept 7 bases outside the gene matches. The V gene's germline CDR1 is SGHRS and CDR2 YFSETQ. This CDR3 has 15 amino acids. The CDR3 DNA reads as TGCGCCAGCAGCGGTGGGGGACAGGGGACAGAGACCCAGTACTTC. Protein: CASSGGGQGTETQYF.

The V and J genes are TRBV24-1 and TRBJ1-2, with D tentatively TRBD1 (5 bases). CDR1 is KGHDR and CDR2 is SFDVKD in the germline V gene. CDR3 size: 13 residues. V lost 1 base, J lost 7 bases, and 9 bases lay in between. CDR3 DNA sequence: TGTGCCACCAGTGATTTCGGGGGGTCTGGCTACACCTTC. Encoded protein: CATSDFGGSGYTF.

The chain couples TRBV30 to TRBJ2-7, with D unclear. CDR3 length: 13 residues. Trimming removed 0 bases from V and 3 bases from J, with 9 bases in between. CDR1 and CDR2 from the germline V gene are GTSNPN and SVGIG (reference sequence). CDR3: CAWSVDHDYEQYF. The DNA of the CDR3 is TGTGCCTGGAGTGTGGACCACGACTACGAGCAGTACTTC.

This chain joins TRBV6-5 and TRBJ1-1; D gene uncertain. Germline CDR1 and CDR2: MNHEY and SVGAGI. CDR3 length: 13 amino acids. V was clipped by 5 bases and J by 1 base, with 8 bases between them. The CDR3 loop is CASSNTANTEAFF. The CDR3 DNA reads as TGTGCCAGCAGTAACACAGCGAACACTGAAGCTTTCTTT.

This sequence joins TRBV4-2 and TRBJ2-3, with a possible D match to TRBD2 (7 bases). Germline values: CDR1 LGHNA, CDR2 YNFKEQ. CDR3 length equals 16 residues. Trimming took off 1 base at V and 6 bases at J, with 17 bases between the two ends. The CDR3 DNA follows: TGTGCCAGCAGCCAAGGGGGGGGCGCAGGGTTGGATACGCAGTATTTT. Translation gives CASSQGGGAGLDTQYF.

This chain joins TRBV7-2 and TRBJ1-3, with 7 bases lining up with TRBD1. Germline V gives CDR1 SGHTA, CDR2 FQGNSA. The CDR3 totals 15 residues. Unmatched junction bases numbered 8, after V lost 5 bases and J lost 4 bases. CDR3 coding DNA: TGTGCCAGCAGCCCAGCACAGGGGAGAGGAAACACCATATATTTT. Residues: CASSPAQGRGNTIYF.

The rearrangement links TRBV11-2 to TRBJ2-7, with D maybe TRBD1 (5 bases). CDR3 length: 15 residues. Trimming took off 2 bases at V and 0 bases at J, with 11 bases between the two ends. The germline gives CDR1 SGHAT, CDR2 FQNNGV. CDR3 region: CASSLPAGSSYEQYF. The CDR3 DNA reads as TGTGCCAGCAGCTTACCCGCAGGGTCCTCCTACGAGCAGTACTTC. The full variable domain, completed using reference TRBV11-2 and TRBJ2-7, is EAGVAQSPRYKIIEKRQSVAFWCNPISGHATLYWYQQILGQGPKLLIQFQNNGVVDDSQLPKDRFSAERLKGVDSTLKIQPAKLEDSAVYLCASSLPAGSSYEQYFGPGTRLTVT.

In DNA, the CDR3 is TGTGCCAGTAGTATTGACAGGACTAGCGGGTACAATGAGCAGTTCTTC. Translating gives CASSIDRTSGYNEQFF. The chain links TRBV19 to TRBJ2-1; 11 bases align to TRBD2. Looked up from germline, CDR1 is LNHDA and CDR2 is SQIVND (reference sequence). V lost 3 bases and J lost 4; bases outside the gene matches: 5. The length of the CDR3 is 16 residues.

The chain joins TRBV4-1 to TRBJ1-6, with TRBD1 matching 8 bases. The CDR3 is made up of 15 amino acids. V trimming: 1 base; J trimming: 9 bases; junction bases outside the gene matches: 5. Germline V gene data show CDR1 as MGHRA and CDR2 as YSYEKL. The CDR3 spells CASSQGGTGRSPLHF. Written as DNA, the CDR3 is TGCGCCAGCAGCCAAGGGGGGACAGGCCGTTCACCCCTCCACTTT.

The rearrangement uses TRBV28 and TRBJ1-5; D gene ambiguous. The V end lost 1 base, the J end lost 0 bases, and 4 bases lay between the germline ends. Germline values: CDR1 MDHEN, CDR2 SYDVKM. The CDR3 totals 14 residues. In DNA, the CDR3 is TGTGCCAGCAGTTTATATGTTAGCAATCAGCCCCAGCATTTT. Protein sequence: CASSLYVSNQPQHF.

This clone was counted once. The V gene is TRBV5-1, the J gene TRBJ2-1, with a weak D call TRBD1 (5 bases). The ends were cut back, 0 bases at V and 0 bases at J, with 13 bases in the middle. This CDR3 is built from 17 residues. Per the germline V gene, CDR1 is SGHRS and CDR2 is YFSETQ. The CDR3: CASSLVQGMSSYNEQFF. CDR3 coding DNA: TGCGCCAGCAGCTTGGTTCAGGGAATGAGCTCCTACAATGAGCAGTTCTTC.